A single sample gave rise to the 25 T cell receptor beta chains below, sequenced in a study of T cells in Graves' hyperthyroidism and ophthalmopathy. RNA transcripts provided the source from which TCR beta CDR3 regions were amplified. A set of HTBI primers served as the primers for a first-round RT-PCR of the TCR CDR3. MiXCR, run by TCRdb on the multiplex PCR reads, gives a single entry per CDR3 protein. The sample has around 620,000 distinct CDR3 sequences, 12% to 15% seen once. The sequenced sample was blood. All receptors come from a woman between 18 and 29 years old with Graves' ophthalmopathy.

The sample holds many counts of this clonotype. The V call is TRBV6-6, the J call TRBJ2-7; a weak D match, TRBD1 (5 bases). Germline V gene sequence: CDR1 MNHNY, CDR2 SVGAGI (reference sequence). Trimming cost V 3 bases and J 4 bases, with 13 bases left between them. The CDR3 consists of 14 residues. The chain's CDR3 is CASSYTGILYEQYF. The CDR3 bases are TGTGCCAGCAGTTATACAGGCATACTTTACGAGCAGTACTTC.

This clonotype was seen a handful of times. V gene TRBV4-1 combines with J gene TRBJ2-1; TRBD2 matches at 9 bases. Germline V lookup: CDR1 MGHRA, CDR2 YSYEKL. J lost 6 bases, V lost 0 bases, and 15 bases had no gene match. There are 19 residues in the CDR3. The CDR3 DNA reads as TGCGCCAGCAGCCAAGAGAGGGGGCGTCGGCTAGCGGGAACCAATGAGCAGTTCTTC. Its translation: CASSQERGRRLAGTNEQFF.

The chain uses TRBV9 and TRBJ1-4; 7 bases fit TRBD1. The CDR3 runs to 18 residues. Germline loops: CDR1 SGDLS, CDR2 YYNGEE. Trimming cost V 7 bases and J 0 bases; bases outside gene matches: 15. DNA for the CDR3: TGTGCCAGCGGCCTCCGGGACAGCACTGTTGCAACTAATGAAAAACTGTTTTTT. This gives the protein CASGLRDSTVATNEKLFF.

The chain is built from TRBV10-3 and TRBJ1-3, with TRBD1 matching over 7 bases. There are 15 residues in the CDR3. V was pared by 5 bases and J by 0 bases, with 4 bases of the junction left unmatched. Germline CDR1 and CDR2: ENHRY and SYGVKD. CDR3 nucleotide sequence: TGTGCCATCAGTCAGACAGGGCTCTCTGGAAACACCATATATTTT. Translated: CAISQTGLSGNTIYF.

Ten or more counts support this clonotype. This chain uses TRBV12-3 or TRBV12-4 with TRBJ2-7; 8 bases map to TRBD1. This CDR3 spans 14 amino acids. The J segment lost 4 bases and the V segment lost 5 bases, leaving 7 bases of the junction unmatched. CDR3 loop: CASSPGTGWYEQYF. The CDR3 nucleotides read TGTGCCAGCAGTCCCGGGACAGGTTGGTACGAGCAGTACTTC.

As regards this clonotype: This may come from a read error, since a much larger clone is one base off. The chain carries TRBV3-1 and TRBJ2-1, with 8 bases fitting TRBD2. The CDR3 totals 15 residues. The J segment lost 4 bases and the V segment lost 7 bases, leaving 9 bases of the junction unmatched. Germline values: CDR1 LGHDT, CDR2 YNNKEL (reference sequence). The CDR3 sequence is CASNPRLAPYNEQFF. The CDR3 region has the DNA TGTGCCAGCAACCCCCGACTAGCGCCTTACAATGAGCAGTTCTTC.

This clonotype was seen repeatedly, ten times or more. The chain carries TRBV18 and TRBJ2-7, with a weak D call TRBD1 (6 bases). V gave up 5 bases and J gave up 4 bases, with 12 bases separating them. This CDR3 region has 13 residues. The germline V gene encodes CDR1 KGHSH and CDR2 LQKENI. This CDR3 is CASSAGQTYEQYF. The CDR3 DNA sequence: TGTGCCAGCTCAGCCGGACAGACGTACGAGCAGTACTTC.

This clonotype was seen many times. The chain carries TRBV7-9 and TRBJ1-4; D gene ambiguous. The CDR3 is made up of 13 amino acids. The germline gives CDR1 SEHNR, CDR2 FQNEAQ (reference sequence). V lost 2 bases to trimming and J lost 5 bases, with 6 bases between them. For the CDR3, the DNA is TGTGCCAGCAGCTTAAGGGAGAATGAAAAACTGTTTTTT. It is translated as CASSLRENEKLFF.

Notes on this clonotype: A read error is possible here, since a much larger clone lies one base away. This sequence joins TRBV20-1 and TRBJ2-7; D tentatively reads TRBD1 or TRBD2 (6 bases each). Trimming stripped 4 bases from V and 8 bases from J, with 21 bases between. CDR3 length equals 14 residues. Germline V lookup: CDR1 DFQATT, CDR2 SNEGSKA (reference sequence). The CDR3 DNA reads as TGCAGTGCTAACCCCGTCGGGGGCCGATACAAGCAGTACTTC. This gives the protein CSANPVGGRYKQYF.

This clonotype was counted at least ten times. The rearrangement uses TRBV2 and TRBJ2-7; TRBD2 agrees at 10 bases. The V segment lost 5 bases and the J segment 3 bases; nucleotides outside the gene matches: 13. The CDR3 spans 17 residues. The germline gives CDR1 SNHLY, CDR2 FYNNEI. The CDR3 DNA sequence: TGTGCCAGCAGTCCAACTAAACTAGCGGGGTTTGTCTACGAGCAGTACTTC. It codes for CASSPTKLAGFVYEQYF.

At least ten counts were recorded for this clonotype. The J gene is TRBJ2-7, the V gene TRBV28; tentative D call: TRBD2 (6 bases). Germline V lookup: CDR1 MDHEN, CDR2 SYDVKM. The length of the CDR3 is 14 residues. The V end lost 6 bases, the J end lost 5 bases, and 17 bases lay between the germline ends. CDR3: CASSGLGRFHEQYF. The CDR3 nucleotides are TGTGCCAGCAGCGGACTGGGGAGGTTCCACGAGCAGTACTTC.

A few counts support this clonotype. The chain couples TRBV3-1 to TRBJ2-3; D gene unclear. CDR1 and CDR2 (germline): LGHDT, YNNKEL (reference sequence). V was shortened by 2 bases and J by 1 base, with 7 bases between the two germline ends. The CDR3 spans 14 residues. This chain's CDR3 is CASSQNVGTDTQYF. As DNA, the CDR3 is TGTGCCAGCAGCCAAAACGTCGGCACAGATACGCAGTATTTT.

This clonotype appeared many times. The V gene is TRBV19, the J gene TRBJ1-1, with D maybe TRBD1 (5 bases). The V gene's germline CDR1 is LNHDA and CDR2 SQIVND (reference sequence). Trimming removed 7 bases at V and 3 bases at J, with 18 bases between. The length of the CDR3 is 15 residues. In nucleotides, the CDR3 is TGTGCCAGTACCCCCACGCAGGGACCGGACACTGAAGCTTTCTTT. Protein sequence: CASTPTQGPDTEAFF. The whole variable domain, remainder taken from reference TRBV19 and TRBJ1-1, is DGGITQSPKYLFRKEGQNVTLSCEQNLNHDAMYWYRQDPGQGLRLIYYSQIVNDFQKGDIAEGYSVSREKKESFPLTVTSAQKNPTAFYLCASTPTQGPDTEAFFGQGTRLTVV.

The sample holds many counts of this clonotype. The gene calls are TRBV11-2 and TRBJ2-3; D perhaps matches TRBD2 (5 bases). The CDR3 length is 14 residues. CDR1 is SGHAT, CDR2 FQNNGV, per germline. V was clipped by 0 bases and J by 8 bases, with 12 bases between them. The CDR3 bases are TGTGCCAGCAGCTTAGATCCCGGCGCGGGTACGCAGTATTTT. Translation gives CASSLDPGAGTQYF.

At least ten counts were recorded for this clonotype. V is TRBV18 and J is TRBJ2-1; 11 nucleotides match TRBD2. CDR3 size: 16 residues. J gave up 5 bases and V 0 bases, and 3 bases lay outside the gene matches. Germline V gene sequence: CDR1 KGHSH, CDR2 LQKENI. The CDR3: CASSPPSGRDDNEQFF. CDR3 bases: TGTGCCAGCTCACCACCTAGCGGGAGGGACGACAATGAGCAGTTCTTC. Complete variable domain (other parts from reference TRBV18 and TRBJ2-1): NAGVMQNPRHLVRRRGQEARLRCSPMKGHSHVYWYRQLPEEGLKFMVYLQKENIIDESGMPKERFSAEFPKEGPSILRIQQVVRGDSAAYFCASSPPSGRDDNEQFFGPGTRLTVL.

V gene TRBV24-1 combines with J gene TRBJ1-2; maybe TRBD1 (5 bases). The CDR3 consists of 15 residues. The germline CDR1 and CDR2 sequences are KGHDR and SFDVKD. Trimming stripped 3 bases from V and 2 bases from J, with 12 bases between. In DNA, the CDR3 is TGTGCCACCAGTGATGGAGGGGTAGGGAACTATGGCTACACCTTC. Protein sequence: CATSDGGVGNYGYTF.

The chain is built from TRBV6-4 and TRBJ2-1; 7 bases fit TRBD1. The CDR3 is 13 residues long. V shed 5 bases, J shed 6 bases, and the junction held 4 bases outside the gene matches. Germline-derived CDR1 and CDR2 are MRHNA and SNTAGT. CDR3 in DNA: TGTGCCAGCAGTAGCAGACAGGGCAATGAGCAGTTCTTC. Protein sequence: CASSSRQGNEQFF.

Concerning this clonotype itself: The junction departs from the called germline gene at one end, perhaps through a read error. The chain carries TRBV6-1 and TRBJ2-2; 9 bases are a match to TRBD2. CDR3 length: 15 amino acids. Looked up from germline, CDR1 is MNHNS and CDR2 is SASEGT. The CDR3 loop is CASRAGTSNTGELLF. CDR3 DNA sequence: TGTGCCAGCAGGGCCGGGACTAGCAACACCGGGGAGCTGCTTTTT.

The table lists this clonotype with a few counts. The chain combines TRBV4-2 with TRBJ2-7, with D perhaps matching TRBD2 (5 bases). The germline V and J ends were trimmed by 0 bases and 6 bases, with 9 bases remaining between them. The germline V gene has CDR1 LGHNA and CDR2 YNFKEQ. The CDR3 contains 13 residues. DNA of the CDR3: TGTGCCAGCAGCCAAGAGCAGGCGGGCGAGCAGTACTTC. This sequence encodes CASSQEQAGEQYF.

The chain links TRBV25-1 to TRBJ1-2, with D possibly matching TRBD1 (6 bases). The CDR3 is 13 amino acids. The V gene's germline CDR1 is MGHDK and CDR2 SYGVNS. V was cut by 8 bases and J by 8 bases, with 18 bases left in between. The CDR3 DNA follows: TGTGCCAGCCAAAGGGCAGACAGGAAAGGCTACACCTTC. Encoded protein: CASQRADRKGYTF.

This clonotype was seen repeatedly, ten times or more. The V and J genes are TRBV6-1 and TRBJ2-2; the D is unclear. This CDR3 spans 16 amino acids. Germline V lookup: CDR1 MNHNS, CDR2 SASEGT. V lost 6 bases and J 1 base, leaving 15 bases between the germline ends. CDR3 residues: CASRPPGRQNTGELFF. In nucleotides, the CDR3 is TGTGCCAGCAGACCCCCCGGTAGGCAGAACACCGGGGAGCTGTTTTTT.

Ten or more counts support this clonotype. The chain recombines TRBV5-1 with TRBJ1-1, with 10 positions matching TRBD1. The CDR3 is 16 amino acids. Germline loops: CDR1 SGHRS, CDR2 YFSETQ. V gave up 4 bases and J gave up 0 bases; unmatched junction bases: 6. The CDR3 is CASSPGQGGMNTEAFF. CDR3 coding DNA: TGCGCCAGCAGCCCTGGACAGGGGGGGATGAACACTGAAGCTTTCTTT.

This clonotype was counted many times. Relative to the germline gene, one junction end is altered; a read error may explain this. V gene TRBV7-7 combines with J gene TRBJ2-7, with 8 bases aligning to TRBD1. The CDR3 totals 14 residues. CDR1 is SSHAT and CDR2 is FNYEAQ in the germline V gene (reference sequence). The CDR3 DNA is TGTGCTAGCAGTAGAGGGCAGGGGGCTAGCGAGCAGTACTTC. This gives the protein CASSRGQGASEQYF.

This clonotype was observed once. The CDR3 spells CASSQGWTVNEKLFF. The CDR3 nucleotides read TGCGCCAGCAGCCAAGGCTGGACAGTTAATGAAAAACTGTTTTTT. The chain links TRBV4-1 to TRBJ1-4, with D possibly TRBD1 on 6 matching bases. There are 15 residues in the CDR3. Trimming cost V 1 base and J 4 bases, with 10 bases left between them. Germline V lookup: CDR1 MGHRA, CDR2 YSYEKL.

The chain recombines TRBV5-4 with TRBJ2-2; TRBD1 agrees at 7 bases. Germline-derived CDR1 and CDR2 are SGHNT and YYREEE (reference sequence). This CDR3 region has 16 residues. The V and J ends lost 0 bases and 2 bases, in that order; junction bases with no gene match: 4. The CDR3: CASSLVWTGNTGELFF. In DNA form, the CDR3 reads TGTGCCAGCAGCTTGGTTTGGACAGGAAACACCGGGGAGCTGTTTTTT.